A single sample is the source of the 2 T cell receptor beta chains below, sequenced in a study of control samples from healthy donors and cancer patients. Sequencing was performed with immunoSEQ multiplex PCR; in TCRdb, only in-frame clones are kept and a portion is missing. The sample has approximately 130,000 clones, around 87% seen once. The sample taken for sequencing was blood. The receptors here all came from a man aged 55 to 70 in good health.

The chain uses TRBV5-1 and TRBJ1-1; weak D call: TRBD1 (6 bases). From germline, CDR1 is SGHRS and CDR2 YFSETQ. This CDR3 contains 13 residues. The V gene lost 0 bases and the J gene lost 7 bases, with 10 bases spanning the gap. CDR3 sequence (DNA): TGCGCCAGCAGCTTGGGGACAGCGAATGAAGCTTTCTTT. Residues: CASSLGTANEAFF.

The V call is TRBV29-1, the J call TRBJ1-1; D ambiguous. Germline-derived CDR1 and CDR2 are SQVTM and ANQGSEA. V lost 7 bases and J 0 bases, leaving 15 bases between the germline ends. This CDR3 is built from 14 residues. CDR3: CSAERTVLNTEAFF. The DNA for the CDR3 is TGCAGCGCCGAGAGGACGGTCTTGAACACTGAAGCTTTCTTT. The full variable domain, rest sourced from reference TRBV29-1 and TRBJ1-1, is SAVISQKPSRDICQRGTSLTIQCQVDSQVTMMFWYRQQPGQSLTLIATANQGSEATYESGFVIDKFPISRPNLTFSTLTVSNMSPEDSSIYLCSAERTVLNTEAFFGQGTRLTVV.